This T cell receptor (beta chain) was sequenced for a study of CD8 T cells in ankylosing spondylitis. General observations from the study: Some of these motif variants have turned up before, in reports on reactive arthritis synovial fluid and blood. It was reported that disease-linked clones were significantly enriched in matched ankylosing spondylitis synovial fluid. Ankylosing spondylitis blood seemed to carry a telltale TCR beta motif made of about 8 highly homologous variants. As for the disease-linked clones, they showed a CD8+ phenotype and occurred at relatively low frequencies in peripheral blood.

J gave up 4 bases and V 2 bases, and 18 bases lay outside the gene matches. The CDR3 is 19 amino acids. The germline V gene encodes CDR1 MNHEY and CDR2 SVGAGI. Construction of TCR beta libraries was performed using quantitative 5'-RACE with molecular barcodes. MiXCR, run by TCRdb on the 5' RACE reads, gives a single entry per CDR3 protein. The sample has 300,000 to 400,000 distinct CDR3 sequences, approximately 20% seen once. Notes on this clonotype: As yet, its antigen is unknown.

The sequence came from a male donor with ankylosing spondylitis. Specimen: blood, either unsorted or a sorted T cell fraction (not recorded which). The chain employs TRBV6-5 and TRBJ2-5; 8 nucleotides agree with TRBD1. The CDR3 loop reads CASSYIGSGTGPSTETQYF. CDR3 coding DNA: TGTGCCAGCAGTTACATAGGGTCCGGGACAGGACCCTCCACAGAGACCCAGTACTTC.